This T cell receptor (beta chain) was retrieved from a study of Ad26.COV2.S vaccination and SARS-CoV-2 variants. On this clone: Antigen specificity is unknown.

Treatment here: roughly 18 received Ad26.COV2.S at low or high dose, single or two shots; several received placebo; per-sample allocation not given. The samples date from day 63 after the first vaccine or placebo injection. An Ad26 vector expressing Wuhan-strain SARS-CoV-2 spike constituted the vaccine. Study results and limitations: CD8+ and CD4+ T cells specific for spike reportedly responded with substantial breadth after vaccination. Using TCR breadth and depth analyses may have led to underestimated total T cell responses.

Germline CDR1 reads SGHVS; CDR2 reads FQNEAQ. This CDR3 is built from 16 residues. Trimming shortened V by 7 bases and J by 0 bases, and 19 bases separated the two germline ends. This table comes from immunoSEQ multiplex PCR, and its TCRdb copy is limited to in-frame clones, with some not included. The sample includes a few hundred thousand clones, 80% to 95% of them seen just once. This receptor was taken from a person aged 18-60 years who received the Ad26.COV2.S COVID-19 vaccine or a placebo. The chain uses TRBV7-8 and TRBJ2-7; D possibly corresponds to TRBD2 (6 bases). This sample comprised peripheral blood, obtained in a trial of Ad26.COV2.S vaccine versus placebo. CDR3 DNA sequence: TGTGCCAGCACGAAGGGGATCCTAGCGAGCTCCTACGAGCAGTACTTC. Translating gives CASTKGILASSYEQYF. The full variable domain, completed using reference TRBV7-8 and TRBJ2-7, is GAGVSQSPRYKVAKRGQDVALRCDPISGHVSLFWYQQALGQGPEFLTYFQNEAQLDKSGLPSDRFFAERPEGSVSTLKIQRTQQEDSAVYLCASTKGILASSYEQYFGPGTRLTVT.